The 28 T cell receptor beta chains listed next were all sequenced from one sample in a study of T cell responses to AZD1222 COVID-19 vaccine. Here immunoSEQ multiplex PCR was the method, and the copy in TCRdb shows in-frame clones only, minus some. Here the sample spans 100,000 to 130,000 clones, approximately 89% being singletons. This specimen was peripheral blood, taken on day 0 of AZD1222 vaccination. The receptors were gathered from an adult in good health.

The chain recombines TRBV9 with TRBJ2-5, with a tentative D call TRBD2 (6 bases). This CDR3 has 15 amino acids. The germline CDR1 and CDR2 sequences are SGDLS and YYNGEE. V dropped 4 bases and J dropped 5 bases, with 18 bases sitting between them. The CDR3 region is CASSRRDSPSETQYF. CDR3 nucleotides: TGTGCCAGCAGCAGACGGGACTCCCCGTCGGAGACCCAGTACTTC.

This chain links TRBV9 with TRBJ1-6, with D possibly TRBD1 on 6 matching bases. With 0 bases removed from V and 6 bases from J, the gap between germline ends came to 7 bases. Germline V lookup: CDR1 SGDLS, CDR2 YYNGEE. There are 14 residues in the CDR3. CDR3 loop: CASSVGQANSPLHF. CDR3 DNA: TGTGCCAGCAGCGTAGGACAGGCTAATTCACCCCTCCACTTT. Together with reference TRBV9 and TRBJ1-6, the CDR3 gives the full variable domain: DSGVTQTPKHLITATGQRVTLRCSPRSGDLSVYWYQQSLDQGLQFLIQYYNGEERAKGNILERFSAQQFPDLHSELNLSSLELGDSALYFCASSVGQANSPLHFGNGTRLTVT.

In its sample, this clone was seen many times. The rearrangement joins TRBV6-1 to TRBJ1-5, with D uncertain. The CDR3 loop spans 17 amino acids. Germline CDR1 MNHNS, CDR2 SASEGT. The V end was cut by 2 bases, the J end by 7 bases, with 21 bases between. The DNA of the CDR3 is TGTGCCAGCAGTGAATCTATTGGAAGGCAGGCAGCACAGCCCCAGCATTTT. This translates into CASSESIGRQAAQPQHF.

The chain links TRBV7-6 to TRBJ2-2; D not certain. The CDR3 has 15 residues. Germline values: CDR1 SGHVS, CDR2 FNYEAQ. Trimming removed 5 bases at V and 4 bases at J, with 14 bases between. DNA for the CDR3: TGTGCCAGCAGCGCGAAGATCGACGGCACCGGGGAGCTGTTTTTT. This translates into CASSAKIDGTGELFF.

This chain connects TRBV7-2 to TRBJ1-6; D ambiguous. The CDR3 is 15 amino acids. V was cut by 2 bases and J by 7 bases, with 12 bases left in between. Germline assignment: CDR1 SGHTA and CDR2 FQGNSA. Here the CDR3 DNA reads TGTGCCAGCAGCTTATTTGGGGAGCAGAATTCACCCCTCCACTTT. This translates into CASSLFGEQNSPLHF.

The CDR3 DNA follows: TGTGCCAGCAGTGACAGATATGGCTACACCTTC. Translating gives CASSDRYGYTF. The gene calls are TRBV6-1 and TRBJ1-2; no reliable D call. This CDR3 is built from 11 residues. Germline assignment: CDR1 MNHNS and CDR2 SASEGT. V lost 3 bases to trimming and J lost 5 bases, with 4 bases between them.

A few counts support this clone. The sample holds other DNA sequences that translate to the same CDR3. The rearrangement joins TRBV3-1 (or the pseudogene TRBV3-2) to TRBJ1-1; D is ambiguous. V lost 4 bases to trimming and J lost 3 bases, with 9 bases between them. Germline loops: CDR1 LGHDT, CDR2 YNNKEL (reference sequence). CDR3 length equals 13 residues. CDR3 in DNA: TGTGCCAGCAGCCCTTCGACCGACACTGAAGCTTTCTTT. Encoded protein: CASSPSTDTEAFF.

V and J are TRBV4-3 and TRBJ1-2; TRBD1 agrees at 7 bases. With V trimmed by 4 bases and J by 4 bases, 15 bases remained unmatched. From germline, CDR1 is LGHNA and CDR2 YSLEER. The CDR3 is 17 residues long. CDR3 amino acids: CASSLLVQGDLSYGYTF. The CDR3 bases are TGCGCCAGCAGCCTCCTGGTCCAGGGGGATCTTAGCTATGGCTACACCTTC.

The rearrangement links TRBV30 to TRBJ1-2; no definite D call. Germline V gene lookup returns CDR1 GTSNPN and CDR2 SVGIG (reference sequence). CDR3 length: 13 residues. The V and J ends lost 2 bases and 4 bases respectively, with 11 bases between them. This CDR3 reads CAWSPSGIYGYTF. CDR3 sequence (DNA): TGTGCCTGGAGTCCTTCCGGGATCTATGGCTACACCTTC.

This chain uses TRBV30 with TRBJ2-7; D is uncertain. The CDR3 runs 13 residues. Germline V gene lookup returns CDR1 GTSNPN and CDR2 SVGIG (reference sequence). V was shortened by 2 bases and J by 9 bases, with 17 bases between the two germline ends. The CDR3 region is CAWSRPATRRQYF. CDR3 DNA sequence: TGTGCCTGGAGTCGACCTGCGACGAGGCGGCAGTACTTC.

The chain combines TRBV12-3 or TRBV12-4 with TRBJ2-5; D is ambiguous. The CDR3 consists of 13 residues. V lost 6 bases to trimming and J lost 1 base, with 9 bases between them. Here the CDR3 DNA reads TGTGCCAGCAGGCAGCCGTCCCAAGAGACCCAGTACTTC. Translation gives CASRQPSQETQYF.

This clone came up a few times. V is TRBV5-5 and J is TRBJ1-2; 9 bases agree with TRBD1. The junction had 10 bases not matched to a gene; V was cut back by 2 bases and J by 2 bases. The germline V gene encodes CDR1 SGHKS and CDR2 YYEKEE (reference sequence). The CDR3 spans 17 residues. For the CDR3, the DNA is TGTGCCAGCAGCTTAACCGGGACAGGGTCCATCAACTATGGCTACACCTTC. This codes for CASSLTGTGSINYGYTF.

V usage is TRBV2 and J usage is TRBJ1-4; no reliable D call. In germline, CDR1 is SNHLY, CDR2 FYNNEI. V shed 4 bases and J shed 4 bases, with 10 bases lying between them. The CDR3 runs to 14 residues. CDR3 nucleotide sequence: TGTGCCAGCAGTGTCTTAGCCCTTAATGAAAAACTGTTTTTT. Its translation is CASSVLALNEKLFF.

In this sample, this clone turned up a few times. The chain couples TRBV29-1 to TRBJ2-6; D might be TRBD1 or TRBD2, each matching 6 bases. Trimming shortened V by 7 bases and J by 0 bases, and 16 bases separated the two germline ends. Germline V gene sequence: CDR1 SQVTM, CDR2 ANQGSEA. The CDR3 is 16 residues long. CDR3 nucleotides: TGCAGCGCATCCGGGGGCCTTCTCTCTGGGGCCAACGTCCTGACTTTC. It is translated as CSASGGLLSGANVLTF.

As DNA, the CDR3 is TGTGCCAGCAGCTTGGACAGCTTTAATGAAAAACTGTTTTTT. Amino acid sequence: CASSLDSFNEKLFF. The chain is built from TRBV7-2 and TRBJ1-4; D may be TRBD1 (6 bases). The CDR3 sequence is 14 residues long. V was cut by 3 bases and J by 4 bases, with 9 bases left in between. The germline gives CDR1 SGHTA, CDR2 FQGNSA.

This clone appeared a few times. The CDR3 region is CASSQTPSGGAGNEQFF. Written as DNA, the CDR3 is TGCGCCAGCAGCCAGACCCCTAGCGGGGGGGCGGGCAATGAGCAGTTCTTC. The chain recombines TRBV4-3 with TRBJ2-1, with TRBD2 matching over 12 bases. Trimming at V came to 3 bases and at J to 6 bases, leaving 9 bases not matched to a gene. CDR3 length: 17 residues. Germline V gene data show CDR1 as LGHNA and CDR2 as YSLEER.

The chain couples TRBV7-7 to TRBJ1-3; D remains unclear. The V end lost 4 bases, the J end lost 2 bases, and 9 bases lay between the germline ends. Germline values: CDR1 SSHAT, CDR2 FNYEAQ (reference sequence). This CDR3 is built from 14 residues. The CDR3 protein is CASSSTYPGNTIYF. CDR3 bases: TGTGCCAGCAGCTCGACGTATCCTGGAAACACCATATATTTT.

The rearrangement links TRBV19 to TRBJ2-1, with 9 bases matching TRBD1. The CDR3 totals 15 residues. The germline V gene has CDR1 LNHDA and CDR2 SQIVND (reference sequence). The V segment lost 5 bases and the J segment 3 bases; nucleotides outside the gene matches: 5. CDR3 DNA sequence: TGTGCCAGTAGTTACGACAGGGGGTACTACAATGAGCAGTTCTTC. Residues: CASSYDRGYYNEQFF.

The chain is built from TRBV7-2 and TRBJ1-5; no clear D. CDR1 is SGHTA, CDR2 FQGNSA, per germline. V was shortened by 1 base and J by 7 bases, with 8 bases between the two germline ends. This CDR3 is 13 amino acids long. The CDR3 protein is CASSLDPGQPQHF. The CDR3 coding sequence is TGTGCCAGCAGCTTAGACCCCGGACAGCCCCAGCATTTT. Drawing the rest from reference TRBV7-2 and TRBJ1-5, the complete variable domain is GAGVSQSPSNKVTEKGKDVELRCDPISGHTALYWYRQSLGQGLEFLIYFQGNSAPDKSGLPSDRFSAERTGGSVSTLTIQRTQQEDSAVYLCASSLDPGQPQHFGDGTRLSIL.

This clone was counted between two and nine times. The V gene is TRBV5-8, the J gene TRBJ2-7, with 7 bases that match TRBD1. V shed 2 bases and J 1 base; nucleotides not matched to a gene: 6. The CDR3 covers 15 residues. Germline CDR1 SGHTS, CDR2 YDEGEE. CDR3 nucleotides: TGTGCCAGCAGCTTCCTGGACAGGACATCCTACGAGCAGTACTTC. Translation gives CASSFLDRTSYEQYF.

V gene TRBV7-3 combines with J gene TRBJ2-3, with a possible D match to TRBD2 (6 bases). The CDR3 loop spans 14 amino acids. Per the germline V gene, CDR1 is SGHTA and CDR2 is FQGTGA. V was clipped by 5 bases and J by 2 bases, with 11 bases between them. CDR3 bases: TGTGCCAGCAGCCCCGGGGGTCCCACAGATACGCAGTATTTT. The encoded protein is CASSPGGPTDTQYF.

The V call is TRBV4-3, the J call TRBJ2-1, with D unresolved. Germline lookup yields CDR1 LGHNA and CDR2 YSLEER. V was clipped by 1 base and J by 4 bases, with 5 bases between them. CDR3 length: 13 amino acids. The CDR3 DNA reads as TGCGCCAGCAGCCAAGTTGGGTACAATGAGCAGTTCTTC. This codes for CASSQVGYNEQFF.

V usage is TRBV4-1 and J usage is TRBJ2-7; TRBD2 matches 11 bases. The CDR3 loop spans 16 amino acids. The V segment lost 6 bases and the J segment 0 bases; nucleotides outside the gene matches: 7. Germline-derived CDR1 and CDR2 are MGHRA and YSYEKL. Here the CDR3 DNA reads TGCGCCAGCAGAAAAGGGACTAGCGGAGACTCCTACGAGCAGTACTTC. This gives the protein CASRKGTSGDSYEQYF.

V is TRBV5-4 and J is TRBJ2-7; 9 bases fit TRBD1. The V segment lost 2 bases and the J segment 5 bases; nucleotides outside the gene matches: 5. This CDR3 contains 14 residues. Germline loops: CDR1 SGHNT, CDR2 YYREEE (reference sequence). The chain's CDR3 is CASSLQGAINEQYF. The CDR3 DNA reads as TGTGCCAGCAGCTTACAGGGGGCTATTAACGAGCAGTACTTC.

The chain is built from TRBV28 and TRBJ2-7, with D tentatively TRBD1 (5 bases). CDR1 and CDR2 (germline): MDHEN, SYDVKM. The CDR3 has 15 residues. Trimming took off 6 bases at V and 3 bases at J, with 18 bases between the two ends. The CDR3 region has the DNA TGTGCCAGCAGGCCGGGTTCCGACAGAGGCTACGAGCAGTACTTC. It translates to CASRPGSDRGYEQYF.

The CDR3 loop is CASSPSGTSVVEQYF. The CDR3 nucleotides read TGCGCCAGCAGTCCTTCGGGGACTAGTGTCGTCGAGCAGTACTTC. The chain links TRBV4-3 to TRBJ2-7; the match to TRBD2 covers 8 bases. Germline assignment: CDR1 LGHNA and CDR2 YSLEER. Trimming at V came to 6 bases and at J to 6 bases, leaving 13 bases not matched to a gene. This CDR3 has 15 amino acids.

The rearrangement joins TRBV6-5 to TRBJ2-7; D not resolved. The CDR3 spans 14 residues. Trimming shortened V by 5 bases and J by 2 bases, and 13 bases separated the two germline ends. CDR1 is MNHEY, CDR2 SVGAGI, per germline. CDR3 sequence: CASSLVLETYEQYF. The DNA for the CDR3 is TGTGCCAGCAGTCTAGTTCTAGAAACCTACGAGCAGTACTTC.

The gene calls are TRBV14 and TRBJ1-1, with 8 bases that match TRBD1. V lost 0 bases and J lost 3; bases outside the gene matches: 9. CDR3 length: 17 amino acids. Germline CDR1 and CDR2: SGHDN and FVKESK. CDR3 protein: CASSQETGGVWDTEAFF. The CDR3 nucleotides read TGTGCCAGCAGCCAAGAAACAGGGGGAGTCTGGGACACTGAAGCTTTCTTT.